Each of the 8 T cell receptor beta chains below was sequenced from the same sample in a study of cytomegalovirus exposure and HLA in healthy donors. The PCR contained 60 Vbeta and 13 Jbeta primers. Only in-frame clones appear in the TCRdb table, and some are missing; sequencing was by immunoSEQ multiplex PCR. The repertoire includes some 200,000 clones, roughly 80% of them detected once, and 0.39% sits in the top ten. The sequenced sample was PBMCs. These receptors all stem from a male donor in good health and CMV-seropositive.

This clone was recorded a few times. The chain recombines TRBV6-5 with TRBJ2-3; 9 bases are shared with TRBD1. V gave up 2 bases and J gave up 3 bases; unmatched junction bases: 3. Germline V gives CDR1 MNHEY, CDR2 SVGAGI. This CDR3 region has 15 residues. CDR3 DNA sequence: TGTGCCAGCAGTTACGGACAGGGGATAACAGATACGCAGTATTTT. Its protein product is CASSYGQGITDTQYF.

The chain combines TRBV27 with TRBJ2-7, with D possibly TRBD2 on 5 matching bases. This CDR3 has 14 residues. The germline V gene encodes CDR1 MNHEY and CDR2 SMNVEV (reference sequence). The V end lost 5 bases, the J end lost 2 bases, and 13 bases lay between the germline ends. The CDR3 loop reads CASSLTWRTYEQYF. DNA of the CDR3: TGTGCCAGCAGTCTCACTTGGAGGACCTACGAGCAGTACTTC.

This clone was observed a few times. This chain joins TRBV6-1 and TRBJ1-1; D not certain. The CDR3 is 13 amino acids. From germline, CDR1 is MNHNS and CDR2 SASEGT. Deletions cut 1 base from V and 5 bases from J, with 8 bases between. The CDR3 DNA reads TGTGCCAGCAGTGAAGGGCCATGGACTGAAGCTTTCTTT. Its translation: CASSEGPWTEAFF.

This CDR3 is CSARDGSEAFF. In nucleotides, the CDR3 is TGCAGTGCTAGAGATGGGAGTGAAGCTTTCTTT. V and J are TRBV20-1 and TRBJ1-1; D remains ambiguous. The CDR3 totals 11 residues. The germline V gene encodes CDR1 DFQATT and CDR2 SNEGSKA (reference sequence). The V end was cut by 0 bases, the J end by 7 bases, with 6 bases between.

As for this clone: At one boundary the junction diverges from the germline segment, which might be a read error. The V and J genes are TRBV19 and TRBJ1-5; D possibly corresponds to TRBD1 (6 bases). Germline V gene lookup returns CDR1 LNHDA and CDR2 SQIVND (reference sequence). This CDR3 is built from 13 residues. CDR3 amino acids: CASSSSQGSWGYF. The CDR3 DNA is TGTGCCAGTAGTAGCTCACAGGGCAGTTGGGGGTATTTT.

The chain joins TRBV4-1 to TRBJ1-4; TRBD1 matches 10 bases. Germline V gene lookup returns CDR1 MGHRA and CDR2 YSYEKL. The junction had 11 bases not matched to a gene; V was cut back by 5 bases and J by 8 bases. CDR3 length: 16 residues. Here the CDR3 reads CASSVTTGTGDEKLFF. The CDR3, as DNA: TGCGCCAGCAGCGTAACGACCGGGACAGGGGACGAAAAACTGTTTTTT.

This chain links TRBV11-2 with TRBJ2-5, with 16 bases that match TRBD2. CDR3 length: 19 residues. V lost 3 bases and J lost 2; bases outside the gene matches: 9. The germline V gene has CDR1 SGHAT and CDR2 FQNNGV. The CDR3 is CASSFLGTSGRASQETQYF. The CDR3 nucleotides are TGTGCCAGCAGCTTCTTAGGGACTAGCGGGAGGGCCTCTCAAGAGACCCAGTACTTC. The whole variable domain, remainder taken from reference TRBV11-2 and TRBJ2-5, is EAGVAQSPRYKIIEKRQSVAFWCNPISGHATLYWYQQILGQGPKLLIQFQNNGVVDDSQLPKDRFSAERLKGVDSTLKIQPAKLEDSAVYLCASSFLGTSGRASQETQYFGPGTRLLVL.

The chain uses TRBV7-9 and TRBJ2-7; 8 bases match TRBD1. After removal of 3 bases from V and 3 bases from J, the junction contained 10 bases not matched to a gene. The germline V gene has CDR1 SEHNR and CDR2 FQNEAQ (reference sequence). The CDR3 sequence is 16 residues long. CDR3 residues: CASSLRQGTPNYEQYF. CDR3 in DNA: TGTGCCAGCAGCTTGAGACAGGGGACACCTAACTACGAGCAGTACTTC.